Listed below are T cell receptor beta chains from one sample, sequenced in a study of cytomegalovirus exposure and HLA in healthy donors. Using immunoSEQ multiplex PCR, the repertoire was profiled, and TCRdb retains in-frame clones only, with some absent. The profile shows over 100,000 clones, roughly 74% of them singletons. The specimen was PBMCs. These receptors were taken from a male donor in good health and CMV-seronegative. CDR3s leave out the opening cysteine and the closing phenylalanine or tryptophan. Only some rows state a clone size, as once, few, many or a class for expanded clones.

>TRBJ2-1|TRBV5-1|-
ASSLDTVNEQF
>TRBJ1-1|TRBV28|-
ASSSPAWGEKAF
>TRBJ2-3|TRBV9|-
ASSVGGRPTDTQY
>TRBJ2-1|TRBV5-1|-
ASSRGTLNNEQF
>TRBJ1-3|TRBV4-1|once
ASSQPRQGSNTIY
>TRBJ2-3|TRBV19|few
ASSPPTSGGWDTQY
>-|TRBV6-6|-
ASSRSGGGGTYEQY
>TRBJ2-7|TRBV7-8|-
ASSLALSRAGDDEQY
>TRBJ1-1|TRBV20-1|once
SARSRPEAF
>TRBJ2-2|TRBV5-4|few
ASSLIQRDGELF
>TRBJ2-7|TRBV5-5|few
ASSSQPGQGEYEQY
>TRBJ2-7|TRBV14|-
ASSQVGFGEQY
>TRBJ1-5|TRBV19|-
ASSIDRGRGQPQH
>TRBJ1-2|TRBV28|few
ASRGTGGTPNYGYT
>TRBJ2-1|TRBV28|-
ASSFPSGRTGEDEQF
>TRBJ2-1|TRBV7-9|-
ASTKGGGGVYNEQF
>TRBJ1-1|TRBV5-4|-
ASSLQGINTEAF
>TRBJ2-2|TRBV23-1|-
ASSLIQGTGELF
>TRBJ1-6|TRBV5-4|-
ASSLGDRGNSPLH
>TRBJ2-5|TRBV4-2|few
ASSHGTSGGTQETQY
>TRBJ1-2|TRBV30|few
AWKGLSGTGGYT
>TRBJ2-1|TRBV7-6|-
ASSSASGGYNEQF
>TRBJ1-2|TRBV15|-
ASGQGGNNYGYT
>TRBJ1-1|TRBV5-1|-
ASSLEPSDTEAF
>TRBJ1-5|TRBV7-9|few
ASSFSTGTGGNQPQH
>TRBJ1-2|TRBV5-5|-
ASSPRTREGRGYT
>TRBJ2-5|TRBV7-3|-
ASSPSAGVETQY
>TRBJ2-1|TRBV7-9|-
ASSSVSYNEQF
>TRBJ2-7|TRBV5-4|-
ASSSTGGATYEQY
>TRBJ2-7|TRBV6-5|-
ASSYEGHGSYEQY
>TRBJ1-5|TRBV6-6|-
ASSYSSGQPQH